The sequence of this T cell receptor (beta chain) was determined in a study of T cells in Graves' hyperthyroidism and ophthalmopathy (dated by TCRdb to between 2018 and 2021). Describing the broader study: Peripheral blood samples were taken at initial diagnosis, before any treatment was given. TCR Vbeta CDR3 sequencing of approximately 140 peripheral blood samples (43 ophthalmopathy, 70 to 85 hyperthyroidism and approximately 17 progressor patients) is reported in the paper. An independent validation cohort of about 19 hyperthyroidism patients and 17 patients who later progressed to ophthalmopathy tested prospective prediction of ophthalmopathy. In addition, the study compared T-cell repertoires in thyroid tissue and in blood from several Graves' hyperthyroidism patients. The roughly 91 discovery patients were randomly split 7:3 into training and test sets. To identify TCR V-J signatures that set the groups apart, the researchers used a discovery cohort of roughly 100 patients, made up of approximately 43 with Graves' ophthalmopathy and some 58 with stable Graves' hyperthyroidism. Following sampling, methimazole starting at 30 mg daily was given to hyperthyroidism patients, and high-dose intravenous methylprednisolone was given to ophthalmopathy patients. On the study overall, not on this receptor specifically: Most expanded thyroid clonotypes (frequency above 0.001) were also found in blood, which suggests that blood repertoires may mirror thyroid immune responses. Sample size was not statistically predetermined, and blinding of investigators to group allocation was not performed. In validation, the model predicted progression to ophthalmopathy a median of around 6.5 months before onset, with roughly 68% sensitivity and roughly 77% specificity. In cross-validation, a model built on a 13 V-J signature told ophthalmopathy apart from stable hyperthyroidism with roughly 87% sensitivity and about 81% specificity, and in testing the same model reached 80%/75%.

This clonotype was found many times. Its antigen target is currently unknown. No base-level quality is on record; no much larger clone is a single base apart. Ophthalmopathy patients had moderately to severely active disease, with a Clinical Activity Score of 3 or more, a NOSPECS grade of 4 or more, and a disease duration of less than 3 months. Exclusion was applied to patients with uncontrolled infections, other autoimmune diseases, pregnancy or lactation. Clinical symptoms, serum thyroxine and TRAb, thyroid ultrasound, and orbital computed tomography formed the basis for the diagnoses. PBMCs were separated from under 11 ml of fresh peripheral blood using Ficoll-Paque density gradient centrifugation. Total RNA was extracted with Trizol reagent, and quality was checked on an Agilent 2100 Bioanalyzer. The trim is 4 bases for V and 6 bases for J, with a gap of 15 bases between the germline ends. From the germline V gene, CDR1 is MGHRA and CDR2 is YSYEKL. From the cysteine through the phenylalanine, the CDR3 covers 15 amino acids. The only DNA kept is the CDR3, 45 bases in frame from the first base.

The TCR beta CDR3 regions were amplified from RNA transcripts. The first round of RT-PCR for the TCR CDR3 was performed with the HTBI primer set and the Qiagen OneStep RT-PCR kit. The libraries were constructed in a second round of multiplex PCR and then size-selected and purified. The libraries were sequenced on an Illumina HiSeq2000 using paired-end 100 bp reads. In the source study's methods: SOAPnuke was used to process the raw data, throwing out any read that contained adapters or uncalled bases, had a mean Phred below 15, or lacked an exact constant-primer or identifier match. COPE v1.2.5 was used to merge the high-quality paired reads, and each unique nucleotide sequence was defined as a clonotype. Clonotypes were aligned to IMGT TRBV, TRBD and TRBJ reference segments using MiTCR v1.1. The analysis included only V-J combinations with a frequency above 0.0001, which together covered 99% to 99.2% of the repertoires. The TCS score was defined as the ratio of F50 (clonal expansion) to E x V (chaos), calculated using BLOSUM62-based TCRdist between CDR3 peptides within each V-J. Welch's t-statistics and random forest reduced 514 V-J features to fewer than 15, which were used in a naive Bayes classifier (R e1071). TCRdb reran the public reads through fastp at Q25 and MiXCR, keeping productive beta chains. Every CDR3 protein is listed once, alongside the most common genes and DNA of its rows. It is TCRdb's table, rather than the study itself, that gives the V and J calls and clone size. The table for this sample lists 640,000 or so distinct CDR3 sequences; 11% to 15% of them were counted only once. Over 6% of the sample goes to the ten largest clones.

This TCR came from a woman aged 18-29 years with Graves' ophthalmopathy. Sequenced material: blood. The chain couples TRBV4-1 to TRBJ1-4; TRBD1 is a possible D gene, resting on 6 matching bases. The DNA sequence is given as TGCGCCAGCAGCCTACCGGGACAAGAGGATGAAAAACTGTTTTTT. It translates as CASSLPGQEDEKLFF.